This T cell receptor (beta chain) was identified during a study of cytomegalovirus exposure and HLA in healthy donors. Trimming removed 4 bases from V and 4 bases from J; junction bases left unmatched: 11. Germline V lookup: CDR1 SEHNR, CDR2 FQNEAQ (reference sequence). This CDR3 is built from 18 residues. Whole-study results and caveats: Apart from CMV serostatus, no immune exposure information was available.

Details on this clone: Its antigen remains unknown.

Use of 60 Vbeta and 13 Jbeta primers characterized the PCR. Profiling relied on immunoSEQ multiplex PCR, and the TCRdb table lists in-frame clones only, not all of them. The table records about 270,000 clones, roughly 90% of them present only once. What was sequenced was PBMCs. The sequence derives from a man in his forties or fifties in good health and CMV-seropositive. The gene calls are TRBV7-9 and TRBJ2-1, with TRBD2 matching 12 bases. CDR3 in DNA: TGTGCCAGCAGCTCCAGATTCGGGACTAGCGGGCGATACAATGAGCAGTTCTTC. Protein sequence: CASSSRFGTSGRYNEQFF.